This T cell receptor (beta chain) was sequenced in a study of T cell responses to AZD1222 COVID-19 vaccine. CDR3 length: 16 amino acids. This table comes from immunoSEQ multiplex PCR, and its TCRdb copy is limited to in-frame clones, with some not included. The table includes approximately 190,000 clones, 90% to 95% detected once. The chain employs TRBV21-1 and TRBJ1-3. TRBV21-1 is a pseudogene locus. The origin of this receptor is an adult in good health. This specimen consisted of peripheral blood, obtained on day 0 of AZD1222 vaccination. This CDR3 is CASSKPEPGAGNTIYF. Here the CDR3 DNA reads TGTGCCAGCAGCAAACCGGAGCCTGGGGCTGGAAACACCATATATTTT.